These 8 T cell receptor beta chains were sequenced from one sample in a study of T cell responses to AZD1222 COVID-19 vaccine. The assay was immunoSEQ multiplex PCR, and TCRdb's table has in-frame clones only and misses some. Of 83,000 or so clones listed, around 86% are singletons. Sequences were derived from peripheral blood, sampled on day 0 of AZD1222 vaccination. The receptors shown here come from an adult in good health.

CDR3 residues: CASSQPGNRGYTF. The DNA for the CDR3 is TGTGCCAGCAGCCAGCCAGGGAACAGGGGCTACACCTTC. The gene calls are TRBV3-1 (or the pseudogene TRBV3-2) and TRBJ1-2, with D perhaps matching TRBD1 (5 bases). V lost 3 bases and J 8 bases, leaving 13 bases between the germline ends. The CDR3 has 13 amino acids. The germline CDR1 and CDR2 sequences are LGHDT and YNNKEL (reference sequence).

Concerning this clone itself: This CDR3 is also generated by other DNA sequences in the sample. The chain employs TRBV29-1 and TRBJ1-1; D gene uncertain. Trimming shortened V by 6 bases and J by 1 base, and 6 bases separated the two germline ends. Germline CDR1 and CDR2: SQVTM and ANQGSEA. The CDR3 loop spans 11 amino acids. The CDR3: CSVRGNTEAFF. The CDR3 region has the DNA TGCAGCGTCAGAGGGAACACTGAAGCTTTCTTT.

The chain combines TRBV7-9 with TRBJ1-1; D is unclear. V lost 5 bases and J 3 bases, leaving 19 bases between the germline ends. CDR1 and CDR2 from the germline V gene are SEHNR and FQNEAQ (reference sequence). The CDR3 extends over 16 amino acids. CDR3 bases: TGTGCCAGCAGCCATTTGAAGGGCGGGCCGGACACTGAAGCTTTCTTT. Amino acid sequence: CASSHLKGGPDTEAFF.

This rearrangement joins TRBV5-1 to TRBJ1-1, with no clear D. V was shortened by 2 bases and J by 7 bases, with 12 bases between the two germline ends. Germline V lookup: CDR1 SGHRS, CDR2 YFSETQ. There are 13 residues in the CDR3. Here the CDR3 reads CASSFGTEIEAFF. CDR3 nucleotide sequence: TGCGCCAGCAGCTTCGGCACTGAGATTGAAGCTTTCTTT.

The chain recombines TRBV10-3 with TRBJ2-1, with 11 bases lining up with TRBD2. Germline V gene sequence: CDR1 ENHRY, CDR2 SYGVKD. This CDR3 is 16 amino acids long. After removal of 3 bases from V and 6 bases from J, the junction contained 7 bases not matched to a gene. CDR3 residues: CAISDTSGRRSNEQFF. CDR3 DNA: TGTGCCATCAGTGATACTAGCGGGAGACGAAGCAATGAGCAGTTCTTC.

The genes are TRBV6-1 and TRBJ1-5, with TRBD1 as a possible D gene (5 bases). This CDR3 is 15 amino acids long. CDR1 is MNHNS and CDR2 is SASEGT in the germline V gene. The V gene lost 1 base and the J gene lost 7 bases, with 14 bases spanning the gap. CDR3: CASSEDRGSWQPQHF. CDR3 coding DNA: TGTGCCAGCAGTGAAGATAGGGGTTCATGGCAGCCCCAGCATTTT.

V is TRBV27 and J is TRBJ2-7, with D unclear. V was clipped by 2 bases and J by 3 bases, with 17 bases between them. The CDR3 is 16 residues long. The germline V gene encodes CDR1 MNHEY and CDR2 SMNVEV (reference sequence). The CDR3 nucleotides read TGTGCCAGCAGTTTAAGCACAGCCAACCCTAGCTACGAGCAGTACTTC. This gives the protein CASSLSTANPSYEQYF.

V is TRBV6-1 and J is TRBJ2-5; possibly TRBD1 for D (5 bases). Germline-derived CDR1 and CDR2 are MNHNS and SASEGT. Trimming pared 4 bases from V and 5 bases from J, leaving 20 bases between. The CDR3 sequence is 16 residues long. The CDR3 loop reads CASSVIGANQPETQYF. The CDR3 region has the DNA TGTGCCAGCAGTGTTATTGGGGCCAACCAACCGGAGACCCAGTACTTC.